The rows below give T cell receptor beta chains drawn from one sample of a study of T cell changes during pregnancy in multiple sclerosis. TCRdb's table, derived via immunoSEQ multiplex PCR, lists solely in-frame clones and lacks some. There are 50,000 or so clones in the sample; 85% to 95% occur only once, and approximately 0.68% lies in the top ten. This sample comprised CD4+ T cells from peripheral blood mononuclear cells, obtained in the third trimester of pregnancy. Every receptor here comes from a female donor with multiple sclerosis, enrolled in a pregnancy study. The CDR3 runs from the conserved cysteine through the conserved F or W. The D gene is left open where the match is weak. Size is stated for part of the rows, as once, few or many counts, or as a class when the clone is expanded.

J: TRBJ2-3; V: TRBV7-2; D: TRBD1; size: -; DNA: TGTGCCAGCAGCTTTCTCGTCCAGGGGGCAGGGACGCAGTATTTT; CDR3: CASSFLVQGAGTQYF
J: TRBJ1-2; V: TRBV9; D: -; size: -; DNA: TGTGCCAGCAGCGTAGGGGAGACGGGGTATGGCTACACCTTC; CDR3: CASSVGETGYGYTF
J: TRBJ1-1; V: TRBV5-6; D: TRBD1; size: -; DNA: TGTGCCAGCAGCCTGGCCTTAGGACAGGTGAACACTGAAGCTTTCTTT; CDR3: CASSLALGQVNTEAFF
J: TRBJ1-2; V: TRBV7-8; D: TRBD1; size: -; DNA: TGTGCCAGCAGCTTTAGGACAGGAGCTATTAACTATGGCTACACCTTC; CDR3: CASSFRTGAINYGYTF
J: TRBJ1-5; V: TRBV29-1; D: -; size: few; DNA: TGCAGCGTTGGAGGGTTCCAAAATCAGCCCCAGCATTTT; CDR3: CSVGGFQNQPQHF
J: TRBJ1-6; V: TRBV4-1; D: -; size: -; DNA: TGCGCCAGCAGCCGGGTCTCGGCCGGAGAGAGCTCCTATAATTCACCCCTCCACTTT; CDR3: CASSRVSAGESSYNSPLHF
J: TRBJ2-3; V: TRBV5-6; D: TRBD1; size: -; DNA: TGTGCCAGCAGCTCCCCGGACAGGGTATGGGAAACGCAGTATTTT; CDR3: CASSSPDRVWETQYF
J: TRBJ2-3; V: TRBV5-1; D: TRBD2; size: -; DNA: TGCGCCAGCAGCTACACCGCCCCAGTGGCGGGGGACAGCACAGATACGCAGTATTTT; CDR3: CASSYTAPVAGDSTDTQYF
J: TRBJ1-2; V: TRBV29-1; D: -; size: once; DNA: TGCAGCGTTGAAGAGTACCCAGGTTACTATGGCTACACCTTC; CDR3: CSVEEYPGYYGYTF
J: TRBJ2-6; V: TRBV5-1; D: TRBD1; size: -; DNA: TGCGCCAGCACCCCATTGGTCGGGAACAGGGGGCAGGCTGGGGCCAACGTCCTGACTTTC; CDR3: CASTPLVGNRGQAGANVLTF
J: TRBJ2-5; V: TRBV6-6; D: TRBD2; size: -; DNA: TGTGCCAGCAGGGGAAAGCGGGGGGGCCAGGAGACCCAGTACTTC; CDR3: CASRGKRGGQETQYF
J: TRBJ2-7; V: TRBV12-5; D: -; size: -; DNA: TGTGCTAGTGGTTTGGTACGGCCGCGGACCTACGAGCAGTACTTC; CDR3: CASGLVRPRTYEQYF
J: TRBJ2-7; V: TRBV10-2; D: -; size: once; DNA: TGCGCCAGCAGTGTGACAGGGAGGGAGCAGTACTTC; CDR3: CASSVTGREQYF
J: TRBJ1-2; V: TRBV6-4; D: -; size: -; DNA: TGTGCCAGCGCGTTGGTGGCAGCGCAGTCTGGATATGGCTACACCTTC; CDR3: CASALVAAQSGYGYTF
J: TRBJ1-3; V: TRBV15; D: -; size: -; DNA: TGTGCCACCAGCGTGGCCGGGTTGAGAAACACCATATATTTT; CDR3: CATSVAGLRNTIYF
J: TRBJ2-1; V: TRBV6-5; D: -; size: once; DNA: TGTGCCAGCAGTTACTCGAGGGACACCAACAATGAGCAGTTCTTC; CDR3: CASSYSRDTNNEQFF
J: TRBJ2-1; V: TRBV9; D: TRBD2; size: -; DNA: TGTGCCAGCAGCGGAACGGGGGGGTGGCCCTACAATGAGCAGTTCTTC; CDR3: CASSGTGGWPYNEQFF
J: TRBJ1-2; V: TRBV11-2; D: -; size: -; DNA: TGTGCCAGCAGCCCAAAATGGCAACCTTTGGGGGGTACCTTC; CDR3: CASSPKWQPLGGTF